The rows below give T cell receptor beta chains drawn from one sample of a study of blood T cell repertoires in COVID-19. Generated by immunoSEQ multiplex PCR, the TCRdb table keeps only in-frame clones and is missing some. The sample consists of under 200,000 clones, almost 90% of them appearing once. The specimen was peripheral blood. All receptors come from a man aged 18 to 35 with active or convalescent COVID-19. The CDR3 runs from the conserved cysteine through the conserved F or W. The order of the fields is V gene, D gene, J gene, CDR3 protein, CDR3 DNA. D genes are given only for firm matches.

V: TRBV29-1
D: -
J: TRBJ1-2
CDR3: CSVEDLSRGNYGYTF
DNA: TGCAGCGTTGAAGATCTATCCAGGGGAAACTATGGCTACACCTTC

V: TRBV9
D: -
J: TRBJ1-2
CDR3: CASGYGALYGYTF
DNA: TGTGCCAGCGGGTATGGGGCTCTCTATGGCTACACCTTC

V: TRBV19
D: -
J: TRBJ1-2
CDR3: CASSIDRETVYGYTF
DNA: TGTGCCAGTAGTATAGATCGTGAGACAGTCTATGGCTACACCTTC

V: TRBV7-9
D: -
J: TRBJ2-7
CDR3: CASSLPRDGHEQYF
DNA: TGTGCCAGCAGCTTACCCAGGGATGGCCACGAGCAGTACTTC

V: TRBV11-3
D: TRBD2
J: TRBJ2-1
CDR3: CASSFRLASNNEQFF
DNA: TGTGCCAGCAGCTTCAGACTAGCGAGTAACAATGAGCAGTTCTTC

V: TRBV5-1
D: -
J: TRBJ1-3
CDR3: CASSPGAPAPGNTIYF
DNA: TGCGCCAGCAGCCCTGGGGCACCCGCCCCTGGAAACACCATATATTTT

V: TRBV5-5
D: -
J: TRBJ1-1
CDR3: CASSLRTENTEAFF
DNA: TGTGCCAGCAGCTTAAGGACAGAGAACACTGAAGCTTTCTTT

V: TRBV11-1
D: -
J: TRBJ1-1
CDR3: CASSRALGGETEAFF
DNA: TGTGCCAGCAGCAGAGCATTAGGGGGGGAGACTGAAGCTTTCTTT

V: TRBV19
D: TRBD1
J: TRBJ2-7
CDR3: CASRGQNSYEQYF
DNA: TGTGCCAGTCGGGGACAGAACTCCTACGAGCAGTACTTC

V: TRBV5-4
D: TRBD2
J: TRBJ2-1
CDR3: CASMRLAGGLSSYNEQFF
DNA: TGTGCCAGCATGAGACTAGCGGGAGGCCTAAGCTCCTACAATGAGCAGTTCTTC